This entry describes one T cell receptor (beta chain). What it binds is not known. Measured with immunoSEQ multiplex PCR; TCRdb has only the in-frame clones, and not every one. This table holds some 44,000 clones, roughly four fifths found once. The data derive from a study of fetal regulatory T cell absence and autoimmunity. Study-level information: IPEX patients had exocrine pancreas autoimmunity without clinical diabetes. General study points: Oligoclonal TCR enrichment in pancreas over cord blood reached over 85-fold for some clones. Pancreas and cord blood did not differ much in TRB family usage.

Per germline, CDR1 GTSNPN and CDR2 SVGIG (reference sequence). V lost 3 bases and J lost 8, with 10 bases in between. CDR3 length: 12 amino acids. The clonotype originates from a newborn boy with IPEX syndrome. The chain carries TRBV30 and TRBJ2-2, with D possibly TRBD1 on 6 matching bases. Sequencing was done on a sample of cord blood. The CDR3 DNA follows: TGTGCCTGGAGCCCCAGGGGTGGGGAGCTGTTTTTT. This sequence encodes CAWSPRGGELFF.